This T cell receptor (beta chain) appears in the sequencing data of a study of molecular identifiers for immune sequencing clone quantification. Input for naive CD8 libraries was roughly 17,000 to 1,100,000 sorted cells; the RNA fraction used was 10%, 30% or 50%. This clonotype was picked up a small number of times. Previously published methods and listed TCR primers were used for the bulk TCR libraries. TCRdb fed the PCR reads into MiXCR, producing one record per CDR3 protein. The sample includes about 320,000 distinct CDR3 sequences, roughly 24% of them seen just once. V was shortened by 3 bases and J by 0 bases, with 12 bases between the two germline ends. From germline, CDR1 is SGHAT and CDR2 FQNNGV. This CDR3 is built from 15 residues.

The sample was naive CD8+ T cells from blood, with Jurkat cell RNA spiked in. Subset given: FACS-sorted CD8+CD4-CCR7+CD45RA+ naive T cells. The TCR was taken from a human donor in good health. Some libraries in this study had Jurkat cell RNA spiked in. The chain is built from TRBV11-2 and TRBJ2-7; unclear D gene. DNA for the CDR3: TGTGCCAGCAGCTTCGTGGCGGAGAGCTCCTACGAGCAGTACTTC. As protein: CASSFVAESSYEQYF.